This record looks at one T cell receptor (beta chain) sequence and its context. The sample belongs to a study of blood T cells in healthy people across ages. Every participating donor contributed roughly 10 milliliters of peripheral blood through a draw. The germline gives CDR1 MNHEY, CDR2 SVGEGT. The CDR3 runs to 14 residues. Primers used in a second PCR of roughly 6 to 11 cycles were a sample-barcoded 5' primer and a J-beta primer mix. TCRdb reprocessed the 5' RACE reads via MiXCR and lists one record per CDR3 protein. The sample includes 1.8 million or so distinct CDR3 sequences, roughly two fifths of them seen just once.

Material for sequencing was blood. V usage is TRBV6-2 or TRBV6-3 and J usage is TRBJ2-4, with D tentatively TRBD2 (6 bases). The tail of the sequence fits TRBJ2-7 better, so the J call may be wrong. The receptor comes from a human donor in good health. The CDR3 region is CASSYRSGDYEQYF. CDR3 in DNA: TGTGCCAGCAGTTACCGTAGCGGCGACTACGAGCAGTACTTC.